This T cell receptor (beta chain) was recorded in a study of T cell responses to AZD1222 COVID-19 vaccine. Findings and limits, study-wide: Clonal diversity was possibly underestimated; the donors were predominantly white British and more often female. At study baseline, merely about 6 AZD1222 recipients were seropositive. Targeting of unmutated variant regions was reportedly seen in nearly half of spike-specific TCRs.

About this clone: Its antigen is still unknown.

CDR1 and CDR2 (germline): SNHLY, FYNNEI. The CDR3 totals 16 residues. V was pared by 1 base and J by 0 bases, with 10 bases between. Produced via immunoSEQ multiplex PCR; TCRdb's table is partial and in-frame only. The table lists roughly 200,000 clones, around nine tenths of them singletons. The sample was peripheral blood, taken 28 days after the second dose of the MenACWY control vaccine. The gene calls are TRBV2 and TRBJ1-3; D is uncertain. The clonotype originates from an adult who received the MenACWY meningococcal vaccine as a control. CDR3 in DNA: TGTGCCAGCAGTGAAGGGGGTGCGGACTCTGGAAACACCATATATTTT. As protein: CASSEGGADSGNTIYF.